A single sample is the source of the 13 T cell receptor beta chains below, sequenced in a study of patients and donors after allogeneic stem cell transplantation. TCRdb redid the calling of the RT-PCR reads with MiXCR, one entry per CDR3 protein. The sample contains 400,000 to 450,000 distinct CDR3 sequences, roughly 17% of which appear only once. What was sequenced was blood, either unsorted or a sorted T cell fraction (not recorded which). Receptor source: a human donor who was either an allogeneic HSCT recipient or a stem cell or donor lymphocyte infusion donor (not recorded which). It is not recorded whose cells these are; they may come from a transplant donor.

The chain has TRBV28 and TRBJ2-3, with D hard to call. This CDR3 is 15 amino acids long. Looked up from germline, CDR1 is MDHEN and CDR2 is SYDVKM. V was shortened by 2 bases and J by 4 bases, with 13 bases between the two germline ends. The DNA for the CDR3 is TGTGCCAGCAGTTTAGTGGGCCCTTCCCCAGATACGCAGTATTTT. It translates to CASSLVGPSPDTQYF.

This clonotype was seen only a few times. The V call is TRBV7-3, the J call TRBJ2-7; D possibly uses TRBD1 or TRBD2 (6 bases each). This CDR3 is built from 15 residues. The germline V gene has CDR1 SGHTA and CDR2 FQGTGA. V was trimmed by 1 base and J by 0 bases, leaving 10 bases between them. The chain's CDR3 is CASSLKGGLSYEQYF. The CDR3 bases are TGTGCCAGCAGCTTAAAGGGGGGACTCTCCTACGAGCAGTACTTC.

This clonotype has a single count. This chain joins TRBV6-1 and TRBJ2-2; 10 nucleotides agree with TRBD2. From germline, CDR1 is MNHNS and CDR2 SASEGT. V shed 6 bases, J shed 7 bases, and the junction held 8 bases outside the gene matches. The CDR3 length is 15 residues. The CDR3 reads CASRVLAGAGGELFF. For the CDR3, the DNA is TGTGCCAGCAGGGTCCTAGCGGGGGCCGGCGGGGAGCTGTTTTTT.

V is TRBV29-1 and J is TRBJ2-1, with D maybe TRBD2 (5 bases). V lost 7 bases, J lost 2 bases, and 12 bases lay in between. CDR3 size: 13 residues. Germline CDR1 is SQVTM and CDR2 is ANQGSEA. The CDR3 protein is CSAADFPYNEQFF. The CDR3 DNA reads TGCAGCGCCGCGGACTTCCCCTACAATGAGCAGTTCTTC.

This clonotype was seen only a few times. This chain uses TRBV30 with TRBJ1-1; D unresolved. The CDR3 extends over 12 amino acids. The V gene's germline CDR1 is GTSNPN and CDR2 SVGIG (reference sequence). Trimming stripped 4 bases from V and 6 bases from J, with 12 bases between. This chain's CDR3 is CAWKEEVSEAFF. CDR3 in DNA: TGTGCCTGGAAGGAGGAGGTCTCTGAAGCTTTCTTT. The full variable domain, rest sourced from reference TRBV30 and TRBJ1-1, is SQTIHQWPATLVQPVGSPLSLECTVEGTSNPNLYWYRQAAGRGLQLLFYSVGIGQISSEVPQNLSASRPQDRQFILSSKKLLLSDSGFYLCAWKEEVSEAFFGQGTRLTVV.

The chain is built from TRBV6-1 and TRBJ2-3; TRBD2 might be the D (6 bases). Germline V gene lookup returns CDR1 MNHNS and CDR2 SASEGT. With 4 bases removed from V and 3 bases from J, the gap between germline ends came to 17 bases. The CDR3 has 16 amino acids. The CDR3 DNA follows: TGTGCCAGCAGTGGGGGCTTCCCAGCGGGTACAGATACGCAGTATTTT. Translated: CASSGGFPAGTDTQYF.

The rearrangement uses TRBV29-1 and TRBJ1-1, with a tentative D call TRBD1 (5 bases). Trimming stripped 0 bases from V and 4 bases from J, with 15 bases between. Germline assignment: CDR1 SQVTM and CDR2 ANQGSEA. This CDR3 comprises 15 residues. CDR3 coding DNA: TGCAGCGTTGAAGAGGTTCCCCCGACAGCCACTGAAGCTTTCTTT. Translation: CSVEEVPPTATEAFF.

The chain joins TRBV2 to TRBJ1-2; 7 positions match TRBD1. V shed 9 bases, J shed 8 bases, and the junction held 6 bases outside the gene matches. CDR1 SNHLY and CDR2 FYNNEI come from the germline V gene. The CDR3 extends over 11 amino acids. This CDR3 is CASTNRGGYTF. In nucleotides, the CDR3 is TGTGCCAGTACAAACAGGGGCGGCTACACCTTC.

This chain connects TRBV6-1 to TRBJ2-5; unclear D gene. The CDR3 has 13 amino acids. Trimming removed 2 bases at V and 7 bases at J, with 11 bases between. Germline V gene data show CDR1 as MNHNS and CDR2 as SASEGT. CDR3 coding DNA: TGTGCCAGCAGTGAATCGGGCCGCAGGACCCAGTACTTC. This sequence encodes CASSESGRRTQYF.

The genes are TRBV4-3 and TRBJ2-7, with D perhaps matching TRBD1 or TRBD2 (5 bases each). Germline V gives CDR1 LGHNA, CDR2 YSLEER. V lost 0 bases and J 5 bases, leaving 23 bases between the germline ends. The CDR3 has 18 amino acids. CDR3 amino acids: CASSQDPGGDRGRDEQYF. DNA for the CDR3: TGCGCCAGCAGCCAAGATCCCGGAGGAGATAGGGGCAGGGACGAGCAGTACTTC.

This clonotype has a handful of counts. In DNA form, the CDR3 reads TGTGCCAGCAGAAGGGACATAGCCTACGAGCAGTACTTC. Its translation is CASRRDIAYEQYF. The chain employs TRBV28 and TRBJ2-7; tentatively, D is TRBD1 (6 bases). This CDR3 contains 13 residues. V lost 6 bases, J lost 2 bases, and 11 bases lay in between. The germline V gene has CDR1 MDHEN and CDR2 SYDVKM. The whole variable domain, filled in from reference TRBV28 and TRBJ2-7, reads DVKVTQSSRYLVKRTGEKVFLECVQDMDHENMFWYRQDPGLGLRLIYFSYDVKMKEKGDIPEGYSVSREKKERFSLILESASTNQTSMYLCASRRDIAYEQYFGPGTRLTVT.

This chain connects TRBV20-1 to TRBJ1-4, with 10 bases lining up with TRBD1. Germline V gene data show CDR1 as DFQATT and CDR2 as SNEGSKA (reference sequence). J lost 5 bases, V lost 6 bases, and 6 bases had no gene match. The CDR3 is made up of 14 amino acids. This chain's CDR3 is CSAPPGQGNEKLFF. For the CDR3, the DNA is TGCAGTGCCCCACCGGGACAGGGGAATGAAAAACTGTTTTTT.

This clonotype has more than one count but fewer than ten. The rearrangement links TRBV4-2 to TRBJ2-7; TRBD1 is a possible D gene (5 bases). The CDR3 is 15 residues long. Trimming left V 1 base short and J 5 bases short, with 15 bases between. Germline CDR1 reads LGHNA; CDR2 reads YNFKEQ. The CDR3 sequence is CASSQGGLDRDEQYF. The CDR3 nucleotides are TGTGCCAGCAGCCAAGGGGGCCTGGACCGGGACGAGCAGTACTTC.